This TCR beta chain was recorded in a study of blood T cell repertoires in COVID-19. CDR3 length: 14 amino acids. The germline V gene encodes CDR1 SGHNT and CDR2 YENEEA. Between the trimmed V and J ends, which lost 7 bases and 2 bases, there was a span of 13 bases. Sequenced by immunoSEQ multiplex PCR; TCRdb stores in-frame clones only, minus some. The table shows 180,000 or so clones, with 86% occurring only once. The gene calls are TRBV11-3 and TRBJ2-3; tentative D call: TRBD1 (6 bases). This clonotype was obtained from an older woman with COVID-19, enrolled during active disease. The specimen sequenced was peripheral blood. The CDR3 DNA reads as TGTGCCAGCACCCTAGGGGGTTACACAGATACGCAGTATTTT. As protein: CASTLGGYTDTQYF.